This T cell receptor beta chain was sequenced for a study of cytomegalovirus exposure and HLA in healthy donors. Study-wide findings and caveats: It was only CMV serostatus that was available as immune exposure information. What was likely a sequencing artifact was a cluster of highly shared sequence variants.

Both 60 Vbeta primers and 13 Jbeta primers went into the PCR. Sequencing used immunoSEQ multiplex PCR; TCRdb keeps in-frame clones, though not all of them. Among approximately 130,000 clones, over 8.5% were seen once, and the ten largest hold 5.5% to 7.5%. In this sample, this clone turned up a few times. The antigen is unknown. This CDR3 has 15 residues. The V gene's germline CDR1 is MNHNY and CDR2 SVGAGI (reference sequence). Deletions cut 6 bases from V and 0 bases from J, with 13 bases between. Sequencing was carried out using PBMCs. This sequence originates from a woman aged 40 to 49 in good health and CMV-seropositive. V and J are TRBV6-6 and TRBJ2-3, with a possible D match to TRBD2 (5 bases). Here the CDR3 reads CASSGVEPSTDTQYF. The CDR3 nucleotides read TGTGCCAGCAGCGGGGTGGAGCCCAGCACAGATACGCAGTATTTT.